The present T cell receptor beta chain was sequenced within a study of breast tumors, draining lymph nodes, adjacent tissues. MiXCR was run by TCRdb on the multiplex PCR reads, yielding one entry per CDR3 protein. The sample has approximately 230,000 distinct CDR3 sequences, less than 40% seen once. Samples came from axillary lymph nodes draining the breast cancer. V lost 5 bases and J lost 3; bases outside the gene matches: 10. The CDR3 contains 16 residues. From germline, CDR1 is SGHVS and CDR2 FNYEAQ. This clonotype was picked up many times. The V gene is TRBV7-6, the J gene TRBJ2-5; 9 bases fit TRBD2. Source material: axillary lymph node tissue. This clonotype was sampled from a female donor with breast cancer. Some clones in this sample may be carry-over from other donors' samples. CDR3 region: CASSPGLARKKETQYF. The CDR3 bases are TGTGCCAGCAGCCCCGGACTAGCGAGGAAAAAAGAGACCCAGTACTTC.